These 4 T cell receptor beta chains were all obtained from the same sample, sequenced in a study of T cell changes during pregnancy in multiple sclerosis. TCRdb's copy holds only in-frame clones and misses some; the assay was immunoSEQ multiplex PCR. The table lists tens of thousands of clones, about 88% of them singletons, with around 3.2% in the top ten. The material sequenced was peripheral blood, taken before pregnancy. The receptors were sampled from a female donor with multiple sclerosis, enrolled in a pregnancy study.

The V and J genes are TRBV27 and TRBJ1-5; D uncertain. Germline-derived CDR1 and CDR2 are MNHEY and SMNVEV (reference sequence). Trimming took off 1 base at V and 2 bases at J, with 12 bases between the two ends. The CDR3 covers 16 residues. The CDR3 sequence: CASSLWAGGGNQPQHF. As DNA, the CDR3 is TGTGCCAGCAGTTTATGGGCGGGTGGAGGCAATCAGCCCCAGCATTTT.

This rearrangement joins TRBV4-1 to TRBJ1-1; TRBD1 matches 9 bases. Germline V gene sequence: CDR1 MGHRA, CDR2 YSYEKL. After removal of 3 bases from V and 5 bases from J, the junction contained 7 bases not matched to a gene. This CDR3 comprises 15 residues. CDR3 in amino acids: CASSQTTDRGTEAFF. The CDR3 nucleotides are TGCGCCAGCAGCCAGACAACCGACAGGGGGACTGAAGCTTTCTTT.

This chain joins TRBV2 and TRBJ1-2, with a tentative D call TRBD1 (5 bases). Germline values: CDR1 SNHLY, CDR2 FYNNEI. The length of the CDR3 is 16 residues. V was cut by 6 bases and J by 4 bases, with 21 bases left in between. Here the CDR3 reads CASRDPGRDHSYGYTF. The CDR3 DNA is TGTGCCAGCAGAGACCCCGGGAGGGACCATTCCTATGGCTACACCTTC. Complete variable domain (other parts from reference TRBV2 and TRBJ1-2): EPEVTQTPSHQVTQMGQEVILRCVPISNHLYFYWYRQILGQKVEFLVSFYNNEISEKSEIFDDQFSVERPDGSNFTLKIRSTKLEDSAMYFCASRDPGRDHSYGYTFGSGTRLTVV.

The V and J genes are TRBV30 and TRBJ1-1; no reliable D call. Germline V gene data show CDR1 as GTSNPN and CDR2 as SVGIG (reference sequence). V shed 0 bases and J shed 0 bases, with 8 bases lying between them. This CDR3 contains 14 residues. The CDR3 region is CAWSVANLNTEAFF. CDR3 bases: TGTGCCTGGAGTGTAGCGAATTTGAACACTGAAGCTTTCTTT.